These T cell receptor beta chains were read from a single sample in a study of T cell repertoires in cytomegalovirus infection. MiXCR was run by TCRdb on the reads, yielding one entry per CDR3 protein. The table records around 290,000 distinct CDR3 sequences, roughly a quarter of them present only once. Sequenced sample: PBMCs. The source of these receptors is a human donor in good health (CMV status not recorded). Some clones in this sample may be carry-over from other donors' samples. The conserved cysteine and the conserved F or W are not part of the CDR3 here. Fields, in order: CDR3 length, V gene, CDR3 protein.

length: 11
V: TRBV29-1
CDR3: SVARGRGEKLF

length: 14
V: TRBV20-1
CDR3: SARDRLQLPNTEAF

length: 14
V: TRBV7-9
CDR3: ASSLDGSSIPYEQY

length: 10
V: TRBV2
CDR3: ASSGLDQPQH

length: 10
V: TRBV7-3
CDR3: ASSPRVGEQF

length: 12
V: TRBV12-5
CDR3: ASGLDRVPDTQY

length: 13
V: TRBV7-6
CDR3: ASSLAAAGQETQY

length: 11
V: TRBV7-4
CDR3: AEREALNTEAF

length: 12
V: TRBV11-3
CDR3: ASSQRQGNYEQY

length: 12
V: TRBV2
CDR3: ASQGGNGRTEAF

length: 12
V: TRBV7-2
CDR3: ASSQGLAQETQY

length: 12
V: TRBV28
CDR3: ASSFDRSNSPLH

length: 11
V: TRBV6-5
CDR3: ASSYLGNNEQF

length: 13
V: TRBV12-3/TRBV12-4
CDR3: ASSLSPRGSEKLF

length: 14
V: TRBV12-3/TRBV12-4
CDR3: ASSSSGQGNTGELF

length: 14
V: TRBV12-3/TRBV12-4
CDR3: ASIPGLAGGADEQF

length: 12
V: TRBV20-1
CDR3: SAEESGSSYEQY

length: 14
V: TRBV29-1
CDR3: SVDSPPTIAKNIQY

length: 11
V: TRBV7-2
CDR3: ASRLQGNTEAF

length: 12
V: TRBV7-8
CDR3: ASTQRAFYNEQF

length: 12
V: TRBV7-9
CDR3: ASSLGRIQETQY

length: 13
V: TRBV20-1
CDR3: SASMSPETPGELF

length: 12
V: TRBV30
CDR3: AWSKDRATDTQY

length: 11
V: TRBV6-5
CDR3: ASSPRDRRGYT

length: 13
V: TRBV12-3/TRBV12-4
CDR3: ASRVAGGSYNEQF

length: 11
V: TRBV2
CDR3: ASSEPQGREAF

length: 14
V: TRBV10-1
CDR3: ASSEGAGIAKNIQY

length: 11
V: TRBV7-2
CDR3: QTDRGNRDEQF

length: 14
V: TRBV5-6
CDR3: ASSHQTSGSYNEQF

length: 13
V: TRBV6-2/TRBV6-3
CDR3: ASRPPGTGAHEQY

length: 14
V: TRBV12-3/TRBV12-4
CDR3: ASSPRTSGRAGELF

length: 14
V: TRBV10-2
CDR3: ASRDSGGASGNTIY

length: 11
V: TRBV7-2
CDR3: ASSLGRYNEQF

length: 12
V: TRBV6-2/TRBV6-3
CDR3: ASSYRKQGSEAF

length: 10
V: TRBV18
CDR3: ASSPLRDTQY

length: 18
V: TRBV23-1
CDR3: ASRLRGGLAGLPSYNEQF

length: 14
V: TRBV3-1
CDR3: ASSQDRAVMNTEAF

length: 12
V: TRBV7-9
CDR3: ASSLARAAYGYT

length: 12
V: TRBV7-2
CDR3: ASSLGQAFSAQH

length: 8
V: TRBV2
CDR3: ASGWGEQF

length: 11
V: TRBV30
CDR3: AWMSGWGEKLF

length: 14
V: TRBV7-9
CDR3: ASTVSRRSGGGEQY

length: 12
V: TRBV7-2
CDR3: ASSLSPRTDTQY

length: 11
V: TRBV7-3
CDR3: ASSLVQGTEAF

length: 10
V: TRBV7-2
CDR3: ASSLVASEQY

length: 15
V: TRBV7-2
CDR3: ASSLGGTGAGNQPQH

length: 14
V: TRBV4-1
CDR3: ASSQDLTSGYNEQF

length: 12
V: TRBV20-1
CDR3: SAILPGGAGGYT

length: 13
V: TRBV7-2
CDR3: ASSLGFGMNTEAF